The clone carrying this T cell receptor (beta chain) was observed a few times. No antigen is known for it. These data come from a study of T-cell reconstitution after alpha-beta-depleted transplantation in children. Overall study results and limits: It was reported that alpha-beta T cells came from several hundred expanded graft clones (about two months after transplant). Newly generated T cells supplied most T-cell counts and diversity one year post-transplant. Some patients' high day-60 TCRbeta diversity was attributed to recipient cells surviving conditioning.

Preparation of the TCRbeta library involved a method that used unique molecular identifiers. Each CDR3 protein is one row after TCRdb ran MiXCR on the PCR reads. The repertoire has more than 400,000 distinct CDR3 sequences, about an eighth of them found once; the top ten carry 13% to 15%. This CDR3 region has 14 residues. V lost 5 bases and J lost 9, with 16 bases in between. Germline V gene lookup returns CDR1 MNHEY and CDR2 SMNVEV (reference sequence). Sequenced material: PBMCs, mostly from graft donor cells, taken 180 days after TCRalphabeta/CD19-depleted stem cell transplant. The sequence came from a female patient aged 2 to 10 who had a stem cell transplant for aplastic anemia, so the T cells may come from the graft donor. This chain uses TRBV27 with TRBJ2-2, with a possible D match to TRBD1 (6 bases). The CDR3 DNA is TGTGCCAGCAGTCCTCGGACAGCAGTGAGGGAGCTGTTTTTT. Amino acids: CASSPRTAVRELFF.